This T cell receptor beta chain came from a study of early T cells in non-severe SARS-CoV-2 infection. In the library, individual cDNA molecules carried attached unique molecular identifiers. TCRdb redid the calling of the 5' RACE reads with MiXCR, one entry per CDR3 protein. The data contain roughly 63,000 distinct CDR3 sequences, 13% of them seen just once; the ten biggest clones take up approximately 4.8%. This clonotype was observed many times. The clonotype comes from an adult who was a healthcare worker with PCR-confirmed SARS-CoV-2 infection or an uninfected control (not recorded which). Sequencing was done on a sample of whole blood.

The CDR3 nucleotides are TGCGCCAGCAGCTTGTTGGCGGGGAACCTTCGTGGCTACACCTTC. It is translated as CASSLLAGNLRGYTF. The V and J genes are TRBV5-1 and TRBJ1-2; D is undetermined. The germline gives CDR1 SGHRS, CDR2 YFSETQ. The V gene lost 1 base and the J gene lost 7 bases, with 17 bases spanning the gap. The CDR3 is 15 residues long.